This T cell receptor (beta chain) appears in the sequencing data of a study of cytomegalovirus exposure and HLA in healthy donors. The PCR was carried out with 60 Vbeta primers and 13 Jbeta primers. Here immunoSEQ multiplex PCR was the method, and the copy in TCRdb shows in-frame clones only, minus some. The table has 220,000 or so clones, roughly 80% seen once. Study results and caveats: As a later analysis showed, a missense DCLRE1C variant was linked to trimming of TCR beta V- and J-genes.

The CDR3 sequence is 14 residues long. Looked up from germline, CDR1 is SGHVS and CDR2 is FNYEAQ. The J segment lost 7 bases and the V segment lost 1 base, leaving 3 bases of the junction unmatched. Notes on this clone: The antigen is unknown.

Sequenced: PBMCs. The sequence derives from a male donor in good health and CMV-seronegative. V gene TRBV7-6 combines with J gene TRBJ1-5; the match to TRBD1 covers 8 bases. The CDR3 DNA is TGTGCCAGCAGCTTAGGACAGGGGCCCCAGCCCCAGCATTTT. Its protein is CASSLGQGPQPQHF.